The present TCR beta chain was sequenced within a study of CD8 T cells in ankylosing spondylitis (TCRdb year 2017). Study-level background: To find TCR variants linked to disease, the study profiled T cell receptor beta repertoires in ankylosing spondylitis patients and healthy donors. In total, the full study cohort was made up of 100 to 140 healthy donors and some 26 ankylosing spondylitis patients. Samples of peripheral blood were taken, and for ankylosing spondylitis patients, synovial fluid was collected as well. Overall study outcomes, separate from this receptor: A TCR beta motif of eight highly homologous amino acid variants appeared characteristic of blood from ankylosing spondylitis patients. The disease-linked clones showed a CD8+ phenotype and occurred at relatively low frequencies in peripheral blood. The disease-linked clones were reported to be significantly enriched in matched synovial fluid samples from ankylosing spondylitis patients. Some of the motif variants had been reported before in the synovial fluid and blood of reactive arthritis patients, a finding that suggests common disease-initiation mechanisms.

This clonotype was seen ten or more times. Its antigen is unknown. The record has no base qualities; no much larger clone is one base away. Data came from an Illumina HiSeq 2500. Quantitative 5'-RACE with molecular barcodes was used to prepare TCR beta libraries. For the original study's pipeline: A new computational method, built on a probabilistic model of VDJ rearrangement, was used to identify disease-linked TCR variants. In-frame beta chains were kept once TCRdb had trimmed the public reads at Q25 with fastp and called clones with MiXCR. A single entry per CDR3 protein holds the most common genes and DNA from its merged rows. The V and J calls here are based on TCRdb, not the publication. The sample table holds about 220,000 distinct CDR3 sequences, of which 7% to 8% were seen once. The ten largest clones capture around 14% of the sample. The CDR3 runs 15 amino acids, cysteine and phenylalanine included. The entry retains the CDR3 DNA only, 45 bases that are in frame from base 1. CDR1 and CDR2 are drawn from the germline V gene (reference sequence): MNHEY, SMNVEV. Germline trimming amounts to 5 bases on V and 4 bases on J, with 11 as the count of junction bases outside the gene matches.

The chain is encoded by TRBV27 joined to TRBJ2-7; 7 bases in the junction line up with TRBD2. The sample taken for sequencing was blood, either unsorted or a sorted T cell fraction (not recorded which). The receptor's source is a male donor with ankylosing spondylitis. The CDR3 corresponds to CASSPRGGTYYEQYF. The nucleotides are TGTGCCAGCAGTCCCCGGGGAGGGACCTATTACGAGCAGTACTTC.